This TCR beta chain was observed in a study of shared clonotypes between healthy human individuals. This CDR3 spans 15 amino acids. Germline CDR1 and CDR2: SEHNR and FQNEAQ (reference sequence). J lost 8 bases, V lost 6 bases, and 11 bases had no gene match. Measured with immunoSEQ multiplex PCR; TCRdb has only the in-frame clones, and not every one. The sample includes roughly 500,000 clones, around 96% of them seen just once. Donors comprised healthy HIV-negative adults lacking recent acute infections or vaccinations. The chain has TRBV7-9 and TRBJ1-4, with 8 bases matching TRBD1. The source is a woman aged 25 to 39 in good health. The sequencing sample was made of naive CD4+ T cells sorted from blood. The subset is: CD45RA+ positively selected. The CDR3: CASSGLGTGQEKLFF. As DNA, the CDR3 is TGTGCCAGCAGTGGCCTAGGGACAGGACAGGAAAAACTGTTTTTT.